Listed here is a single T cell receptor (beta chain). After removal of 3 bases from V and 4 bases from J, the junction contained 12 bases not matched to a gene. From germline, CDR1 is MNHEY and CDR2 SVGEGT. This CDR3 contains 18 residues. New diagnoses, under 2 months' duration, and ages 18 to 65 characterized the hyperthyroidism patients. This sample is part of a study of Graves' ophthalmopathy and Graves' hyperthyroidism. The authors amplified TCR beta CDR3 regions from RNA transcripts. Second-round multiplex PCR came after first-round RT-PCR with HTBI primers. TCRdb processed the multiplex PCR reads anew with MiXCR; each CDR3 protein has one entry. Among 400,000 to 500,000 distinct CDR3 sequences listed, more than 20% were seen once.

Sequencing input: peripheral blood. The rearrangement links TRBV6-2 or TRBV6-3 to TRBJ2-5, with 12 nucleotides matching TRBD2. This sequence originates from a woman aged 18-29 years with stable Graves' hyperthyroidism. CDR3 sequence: CASSYGTSGSPRRETQYF. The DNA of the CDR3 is TGTGCCAGCAGTTATGGGACTAGCGGGTCCCCTAGACGAGAGACCCAGTACTTC.